A selection of T cell receptor beta chains follows, all from one sample in a study of blood T cells in healthy people across ages. From the 5' RACE reads, TCRdb called clonotypes with MiXCR, one entry per CDR3 protein. The sample shows 790,000 or so distinct CDR3 sequences, roughly three fifths of them seen only once. Source material: blood. The receptors originated from a man in his forties in good health. Both conserved end residues are part of each CDR3. The D gene is left open where the match is weak. Rows may omit the clone size; those that give it use once, few, many or a size class.

clone size	J gene	D gene	V gene	CDR3 DNA	CDR3 protein
-	TRBJ2-1	-	TRBV4-1	TGCGCCAGCAGCCAAGGATTTTCGGGGCTGAGCTCCTACAATGAGCAGTTCTTC	CASSQGFSGLSSYNEQFF
-	TRBJ2-1	TRBD2	TRBV27	TGTGCCAGCAGTTTCGGAAGCGGGGGCACTGCCAATGAGCAGTTCTTC	CASSFGSGGTANEQFF
-	TRBJ2-7	-	TRBV6-1	TGTGCCAGCAGTGAACTTTGGACAGACTACGAGCAGTACTTC	CASSELWTDYEQYF
-	TRBJ2-1	TRBD2	TRBV28	TGTGCCATCAAAGGGCTAGCGGGAGTCTTTGAGCAGTTCTTC	CAIKGLAGVFEQFF
-	TRBJ2-5	TRBD2	TRBV7-3	TGTGCCAGCAGCTCTATAGCGGGGACCAAGTCAGAGCAGTACTTC	CASSSIAGTKSEQYF
-	TRBJ2-3	-	TRBV6-5	TGTGCCAGCAGTTACACGGGGTCCCCCACAGATACGCAGTATTTT	CASSYTGSPTDTQYF
-	TRBJ2-3	-	TRBV5-1	TGCGCCAGCAGCTTGGACGGAGTACCGCGAGATACGCAGTATTTT	CASSLDGVPRDTQYF
once	TRBJ2-7	TRBD1	TRBV10-3	TGTGCCATCAGTGAGTGGGACAGGGGGCTATACGAGCAGTACTTC	CAISEWDRGLYEQYF
-	TRBJ2-1	TRBD2	TRBV7-2	TGTGCCAGCAGCTCGATGACTAGCGGGAAGCACAATGAGCAGTTCTTC	CASSSMTSGKHNEQFF
-	TRBJ2-5	TRBD1	TRBV27	TGTGCCAGCAGTTATACGGGACAGATGGCCCTGGAGTACTTC	CASSYTGQMALEYF
-	TRBJ1-6	-	TRBV28	TGTGCCAGCAGCTCCGGAAGTCAGTGGGGGAATTCACCCCTCCACTTT	CASSSGSQWGNSPLHF
-	TRBJ2-5	-	TRBV20-1	TGCAGTGCGCAGGGACCGGAGACCCAGTACTTC	CSAQGPETQYF
-	TRBJ2-3	-	TRBV10-3	TGTGCCATCAGCTTGACAACCGGCACAGATACGCAGTATTTT	CAISLTTGTDTQYF
once	TRBJ2-7	-	TRBV7-7	TGTGCTAGCAGCTTAGTGGGCAGGGACTACGAGCAGTACTTC	CASSLVGRDYEQYF
-	TRBJ2-3	TRBD1	TRBV14	TGTGCCAGCAACATGGACAGGGCAGATACGCAGTATTTT	CASNMDRADTQYF
many	TRBJ1-5	-	TRBV10-3	TGTGCCATCAGTGAGAGGGGGAGCAATCAGCCCCAGCATTTT	CAISERGSNQPQHF
-	TRBJ2-7	TRBD1	TRBV3-1	TGTGCCAGCAGCCATCAGGGGGCCTACGAGCAGTACTTC	CASSHQGAYEQYF
-	TRBJ2-7	-	TRBV12-3/TRBV12-4	TGTGCCAGCAGTTTCAGGTCAGGGACCTACGAGCAGTACTTC	CASSFRSGTYEQYF
-	TRBJ1-2	TRBD1	TRBV27	TGTGCCAGCAGTTTAATGAGACAGGGAGGGTATGGCTACACCTTC	CASSLMRQGGYGYTF
-	TRBJ2-5	-	TRBV10-3	TGTGCCATCAGTATGACAGGTCAAGAGACCCAGTACTTC	CAISMTGQETQYF
once	TRBJ2-1	TRBD2	TRBV27	TGTGCCAGCAGTTTAGGGGGGGGGGAACGGGCCAATGAGCAGTTCTTC	CASSLGGGERANEQFF
-	TRBJ1-1	-	TRBV20-1	TGCAGTGCTAGTATCGAAACTGAAGCTTTCTTT	CSASIETEAFF
-	TRBJ1-2	-	TRBV7-3	TGTGCCAGCAGCTTTAACTCCGTTTGTGGCTACACCTTC	CASSFNSVCGYTF
few	TRBJ1-2	-	TRBV29-1	TGCAGCGTTGATCTGTGGGAGTTCTCGAACTATGGCTACACCTTC	CSVDLWEFSNYGYTF
many	TRBJ2-7	TRBD1	TRBV9	TGTGCCAGCAGCCCCCGGGACAGGGGTACCTACGAGCAGTACTTC	CASSPRDRGTYEQYF
-	TRBJ2-1	TRBD2	TRBV12-5	TGTGCTAGTGGTTTGATAGCGGGGGGGTACAATGAGCAGTTCTTC	CASGLIAGGYNEQFF
-	TRBJ2-1	-	TRBV7-3	TGTGCCAGCAGCTCCCGCGGGGCATCGGATGAGCAGTTCTTC	CASSSRGASDEQFF
-	TRBJ2-1	TRBD1	TRBV5-1	TGCGCCAGCAGCTTGGGGACAGGCCTCAATGAGCAGTTCTTC	CASSLGTGLNEQFF
once	TRBJ2-5	TRBD1	TRBV12-3/TRBV12-4	TGTGCCAGCAGTAACAGGGGCCGCGCGAGCAAAGAGACCCAGTACTTC	CASSNRGRASKETQYF
-	TRBJ2-1	TRBD2	TRBV7-2	TGTGCCAGCAGCGATAGGACTAGCGGGAGTAAAGGTGAGCAGTTCTTC	CASSDRTSGSKGEQFF
few	TRBJ2-4	TRBD1	TRBV6-5	TGTGCCAGCAGTCTACCCGGGACAGGAGGTAGTGAGCAGTACTTC	CASSLPGTGGSEQYF
once	TRBJ2-3	-	TRBV24-1	TGTGCCACCGGGTCGGGCGGTACGCAGTATTTT	CATGSGGTQYF
-	TRBJ1-6	TRBD1	TRBV14	TGTGCCAGCAGCCTAATCGACAGGGAAAACTCACCCCTCCACTTT	CASSLIDRENSPLHF
few	TRBJ2-3	-	TRBV7-3	TGTGCCAGCAGCCTCCAGGGTAGCCAGACAGATACGCAGTATTTT	CASSLQGSQTDTQYF
-	TRBJ2-2	-	TRBV4-1	TGCGCCAGCAGCCACGTGAACACCGGGGAGCTGTTTTTT	CASSHVNTGELFF
-	TRBJ1-4	TRBD1	TRBV27	TGTGCCAGCAGTTTGGGACAGGCCGGTGAAAAACTGTTTTTT	CASSLGQAGEKLFF
-	TRBJ2-5	-	TRBV5-1	TGCGCCAGCAGCTCTCCGAGGGGGGGGCAGGAGACCCAGTACTTC	CASSSPRGGQETQYF
-	TRBJ2-1	-	TRBV6-5	TGTGCCAGCAGTTACGGGCTTGGCAATGAGCAGTTCTTC	CASSYGLGNEQFF
few	TRBJ1-2	-	TRBV25-1	TGTGCCAGCAGTGATCCCGCTCGGGGTGGTTGGTATGGCTACACCTTC	CASSDPARGGWYGYTF
-	TRBJ2-1	TRBD1	TRBV28	TGTGCCAGCAGCGGACAGGGTGAGAGCAATGAGCAGTTCTTC	CASSGQGESNEQFF
-	TRBJ2-3	TRBD2	TRBV10-3	TGTGCCATCAGTGAACGATCGACTAGCCAGAGGACAGATACGCAGTATTTT	CAISERSTSQRTDTQYF
-	TRBJ1-2	-	TRBV7-2	TGTGCCAGCAGCTCCTTAGCTACATATGGCTACACCTTC	CASSSLATYGYTF